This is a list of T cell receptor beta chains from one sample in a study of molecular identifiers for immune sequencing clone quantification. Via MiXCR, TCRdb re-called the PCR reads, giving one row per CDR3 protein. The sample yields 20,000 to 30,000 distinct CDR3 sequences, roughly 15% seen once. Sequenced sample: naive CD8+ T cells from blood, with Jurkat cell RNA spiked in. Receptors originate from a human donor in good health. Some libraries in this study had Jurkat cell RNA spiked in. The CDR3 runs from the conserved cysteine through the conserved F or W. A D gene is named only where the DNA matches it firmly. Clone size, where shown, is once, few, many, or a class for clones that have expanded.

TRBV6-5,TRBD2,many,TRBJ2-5,TGTGCCAGCAGTTACTCGGGAGCGGGGGGCTATCAAGAGACCCAGTACTTC,CASSYSGAGGYQETQYF
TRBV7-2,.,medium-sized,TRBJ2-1,TGTGCCAGCAGCTTAGGACTTAAGTCCTACAATGAGCAGTTCTTC,CASSLGLKSYNEQFF
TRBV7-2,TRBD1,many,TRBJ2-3,TGTGCCAGCAGCTTACTTTCCCGGACAGGGGTCACAGATACGCAGTATTTT,CASSLLSRTGVTDTQYF
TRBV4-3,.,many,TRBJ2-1,TGCGCCAGCAGCCAGGGTAGCTCCTACAATGAGCAGTTCTTC,CASSQGSSYNEQFF
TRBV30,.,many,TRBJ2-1,TGTGCCTGGAGTGTACCCTCTCCCTCGGTTCTAGTGTGGAGTGAGCAGTTCTTC,CAWSVPSPSVLVWSEQFF
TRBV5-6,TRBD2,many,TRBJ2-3,TGTGCCAGCAGCTGGGGTAGCGGGGGCCAGAGCACGGATACGCAGTATTTT,CASSWGSGGQSTDTQYF
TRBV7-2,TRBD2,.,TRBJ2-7,TGTGCCAGCAGCTTAGTTTCTAGCGGGAGTAACGAGCAGTACTTC,CASSLVSSGSNEQYF
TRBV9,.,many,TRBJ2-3,TGTGCCAGCAGCGTAGTGGACAGCCAAGATACGCAGTATTTT,CASSVVDSQDTQYF
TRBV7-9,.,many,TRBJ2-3,TGTGCCAGCAACCACGACACTAAGAGATCAGATACGCAGTATTTT,CASNHDTKRSDTQYF
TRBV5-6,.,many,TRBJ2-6,TGTGCCAGCAGCTCCACATCCGGGGCCAACGTCCTGACTTTC,CASSSTSGANVLTF